Below, one T cell receptor (beta chain) is given with its context. Antigen unknown. Clinicians diagnosed using symptoms, serum thyroxine, TRAb, thyroid ultrasound and orbital computed tomography. The TCR beta CDR3 regions underwent amplification from RNA transcripts. HTBI primers were used in a first-round RT-PCR, which preceded a second-round multiplex PCR. TCRdb fed the multiplex PCR reads into MiXCR, producing one record per CDR3 protein. This sample has about 620,000 distinct CDR3 sequences, with over 20% found just once. The germline V gene has CDR1 MNHEY and CDR2 SVGEGT. The V and J ends lost 4 bases and 7 bases, in that order; junction bases with no gene match: 12. The CDR3 runs 17 residues. This specimen comes from a study of Graves' ophthalmopathy and Graves' hyperthyroidism. The study's findings and limits: Both an approximately 70% sensitivity and a 72.22% specificity characterized the model's predictions of ophthalmopathy progression.

Sequences were obtained from peripheral blood. The source of this sequence is a young woman with stable Graves' hyperthyroidism. Some clones in this sample may be carry-over from other donors' samples. This chain joins TRBV6-2 or TRBV6-3 and TRBJ2-2; 10 nucleotides match TRBD1. CDR3 in amino acids: CASSFNRDRGNHGELFF. CDR3 nucleotides: TGTGCCAGCAGTTTTAACCGGGACAGGGGTAATCACGGGGAGCTGTTTTTT.